A single sample gave rise to the 22 T cell receptor beta chains below, sequenced in a study of T cell responses to AZD1222 COVID-19 vaccine. Assay used: immunoSEQ multiplex PCR; TCRdb lists only in-frame clones, some missing. The sample has about 140,000 clones, 80% to 95% seen once. Specimen: peripheral blood, collected on day 0 of MenACWY control vaccination. The receptors here all came from an adult in good health.

The chain has TRBV28 and TRBJ1-1; 11 nucleotides match TRBD1. Germline CDR1 and CDR2: MDHEN and SYDVKM. Losses at the gene ends were 6 bases for V and 3 bases for J; bases not matched to a gene: 6. The CDR3 sequence is 15 residues long. The CDR3 protein is CASRDLGQGDTEAFF. CDR3 coding DNA: TGTGCCAGCAGGGATCTGGGACAGGGGGACACTGAAGCTTTCTTT. The variable domain in full, with the rest retrieved from reference TRBV28 and TRBJ1-1, is DVKVTQSSRYLVKRTGEKVFLECVQDMDHENMFWYRQDPGLGLRLIYFSYDVKMKEKGDIPEGYSVSREKKERFSLILESASTNQTSMYLCASRDLGQGDTEAFFGQGTRLTVV.

V and J are TRBV7-9 and TRBJ1-2, with a possible D match to TRBD1 (5 bases). The length of the CDR3 is 16 residues. Trimming cost V 4 bases and J 3 bases, with 18 bases left between them. In germline, CDR1 is SEHNR, CDR2 FQNEAQ (reference sequence). DNA of the CDR3: TGTGCCAGCAGCTCGATCCGCACAGGCGAATACTATGGCTACACCTTC. Translated: CASSSIRTGEYYGYTF. Variable domain in full (rest from reference TRBV7-9 and TRBJ1-2): DTGVSQNPRHKITKRGQNVTFRCDPISEHNRLYWYRQTLGQGPEFLTYFQNEAQLEKSRLLSDRFSAERPKGSFSTLEIQRTEQGDSAMYLCASSSIRTGEYYGYTFGSGTRLTVV.

This clone appeared a single time. V is TRBV6-6 and J is TRBJ2-7; D might be TRBD1 or TRBD2, each matching 6 bases. In germline, CDR1 is MNHNY, CDR2 SVGAGI (reference sequence). The germline V and J ends were trimmed by 5 bases and 2 bases, with 13 bases remaining between them. This CDR3 has 14 residues. The CDR3 sequence: CASSPKGGTYEQYF. The CDR3 nucleotides are TGTGCCAGCAGTCCCAAGGGGGGAACCTACGAGCAGTACTTC.

The CDR3 here is CASIFQGNSNQPQHF. CDR3 in DNA: TGTGCCAGTATTTTCCAAGGGAATAGCAATCAGCCCCAGCATTTT. The chain combines TRBV19 with TRBJ1-5; D is undetermined. Germline V gene sequence: CDR1 LNHDA, CDR2 SQIVND (reference sequence). This CDR3 has 15 amino acids. The germline V and J ends were trimmed by 7 bases and 0 bases, with 13 bases remaining between them. Together with reference TRBV19 and TRBJ1-5, the CDR3 gives the full variable domain: DGGITQSPKYLFRKEGQNVTLSCEQNLNHDAMYWYRQDPGQGLRLIYYSQIVNDFQKGDIAEGYSVSREKKESFPLTVTSAQKNPTAFYLCASIFQGNSNQPQHFGDGTRLSIL.

The chain carries TRBV6-1 and TRBJ1-2, with a tentative D call TRBD1 (6 bases). The germline CDR1 and CDR2 sequences are MNHNS and SASEGT. The CDR3 spans 14 residues. V lost 2 bases and J 5 bases, leaving 12 bases between the germline ends. DNA for the CDR3: TGTGCCAGCAGTGAAACGGACAGCTCATATGGCTACACCTTC. Translated, it gives CASSETDSSYGYTF.

The genes are TRBV7-2 and TRBJ1-3; TRBD1 is a possible D gene (6 bases). Germline CDR1 is SGHTA and CDR2 is FQGNSA. This CDR3 has 18 residues. Trimming took off 4 bases at V and 4 bases at J, with 23 bases between the two ends. The CDR3, as DNA: TGTGCCAGCAGCTCCCCGAATGGGGGGCGAACCTCCGGAAACACCATATATTTT. Translated: CASSSPNGGRTSGNTIYF.

This chain links TRBV30 with TRBJ2-5; perhaps TRBD2 as D (6 bases). Trimming removed 2 bases from V and 5 bases from J, with 15 bases in between. The CDR3 sequence is 14 residues long. The germline CDR1 and CDR2 sequences are GTSNPN and SVGIG (reference sequence). The CDR3 nucleotides are TGTGCCTGGAGTCTCCTAGGGACTGGGGAGACCCAGTACTTC. Its translation is CAWSLLGTGETQYF.

Notes on this clone: Relative to the germline gene, one junction end is altered; a read error may explain this. The chain couples TRBV6-5 to TRBJ2-4; 9 bases are a match to TRBD1. Germline assignment: CDR1 MNHEY and CDR2 SVGAGI. The CDR3 loop spans 12 amino acids. The CDR3 is CASSFTGTGYDF. CDR3 DNA sequence: TGTGCCAGCAGTTTTACCGGGACAGGGTATGACTTC.

The V and J genes are TRBV7-8 and TRBJ1-1; D ambiguous. V lost 5 bases, J lost 0 bases, and 10 bases lay in between. Germline V lookup: CDR1 SGHVS, CDR2 FQNEAQ. This CDR3 contains 14 residues. The CDR3 region has the DNA TGTGCCAGCAGCCCTCCAACAGTGAACACTGAAGCTTTCTTT. Its translation is CASSPPTVNTEAFF. Together with reference TRBV7-8 and TRBJ1-1, the CDR3 gives the full variable domain: GAGVSQSPRYKVAKRGQDVALRCDPISGHVSLFWYQQALGQGPEFLTYFQNEAQLDKSGLPSDRFFAERPEGSVSTLKIQRTQQEDSAVYLCASSPPTVNTEAFFGQGTRLTVV.

This CDR3 is CASSSPTGPAYEQYF. CDR3 bases: TGTGCCAGCAGCTCGCCGACAGGGCCAGCCTACGAGCAGTACTTC. This rearrangement joins TRBV5-8 to TRBJ2-7; 7 positions match TRBD1. With V trimmed by 3 bases and J by 2 bases, 8 bases remained unmatched. Germline V gene data show CDR1 as SGHTS and CDR2 as YDEGEE. The CDR3 contains 15 residues.

V usage is TRBV6-1 and J usage is TRBJ1-2, with D possibly TRBD1 on 5 matching bases. This CDR3 is built from 16 residues. Trimming took 0 bases from V and 4 from J, leaving 15 bases between them. The germline V gene encodes CDR1 MNHNS and CDR2 SASEGT. CDR3 region: CASSEARGRRAYGYTF. The CDR3 DNA follows: TGTGCCAGCAGTGAAGCCCGGGGCAGGCGGGCCTATGGCTACACCTTC.

The gene calls are TRBV2 and TRBJ2-5; 9 bases are shared with TRBD2. Losses at the gene ends were 9 bases for V and 4 bases for J; bases not matched to a gene: 6. The CDR3 is made up of 13 amino acids. Germline V gives CDR1 SNHLY, CDR2 FYNNEI. CDR3 sequence reads: CARAGGPRETQYF. As DNA, the CDR3 is TGTGCCAGAGCGGGAGGCCCCAGAGAGACCCAGTACTTC.

The chain couples TRBV19 to TRBJ2-2; TRBD2 might be the D (6 bases). Between the trimmed V and J ends, which lost 7 bases and 6 bases, there was a span of 21 bases. The CDR3 contains 16 residues. Germline CDR1 and CDR2: LNHDA and SQIVND (reference sequence). CDR3 amino acids: CASTSKGRGFPGELFF. CDR3 sequence (DNA): TGTGCCAGTACCTCCAAGGGTCGGGGGTTCCCCGGGGAGCTGTTTTTT.

Notes on this clone: One end of the junction fails to match germline, which may point to a read error. The rearrangement links TRBV27 to TRBJ2-7; D gene ambiguous. The CDR3 length is 13 residues. CDR1 MNHEY and CDR2 SMNVEV come from the germline V gene (reference sequence). The CDR3 here is CASSLSSGRAAHF. DNA of the CDR3: TGTGCCAGCAGTTTATCATCCGGAAGGGCGGCCCACTTC.

The chain has TRBV6-5 and TRBJ2-2; D unclear. The CDR3 covers 15 residues. V was clipped by 1 base and J by 4 bases, with 10 bases between them. Germline CDR1 MNHEY, CDR2 SVGAGI. The CDR3 nucleotides are TGTGCCAGCAGTTACTGGGATAAGGGCACCGGGGAGCTGTTTTTT. Protein product: CASSYWDKGTGELFF.

The gene calls are TRBV18 and TRBJ2-1; no definite D call. The germline V gene encodes CDR1 KGHSH and CDR2 LQKENI. V was shortened by 3 bases and J by 9 bases, with 12 bases between the two germline ends. This CDR3 has 13 residues. The CDR3 DNA sequence: TGTGCCAGCTCACCGAATTCTATAACTGAGCAGTTCTTC. This gives the protein CASSPNSITEQFF.

Only one count was recorded for this clone. The V gene is TRBV28, the J gene TRBJ1-4, with TRBD1 as a possible D gene (6 bases). V lost 6 bases and J lost 8, with 13 bases in between. Germline values: CDR1 MDHEN, CDR2 SYDVKM. The CDR3 has 13 amino acids. The CDR3 region has the DNA TGTGCCAGCAGGCTTTCCGGGGGCGAAAAACTGTTTTTT. It is translated as CASRLSGGEKLFF.

The rearrangement uses TRBV4-1 and TRBJ2-3, with TRBD2 as a possible D gene (6 bases). The CDR3 runs 17 residues. Germline lookup yields CDR1 MGHRA and CDR2 YSYEKL. Trimming left V 0 bases short and J 2 bases short, with 15 bases between. Here the CDR3 reads CASSQEGAGSITDTQYF. The CDR3 DNA follows: TGCGCCAGCAGCCAAGAGGGCGCGGGAAGCATCACAGATACGCAGTATTTT.

The chain recombines TRBV9 with TRBJ1-2, with D possibly TRBD1 on 5 matching bases. The CDR3 covers 16 residues. Germline V gives CDR1 SGDLS, CDR2 YYNGEE. V shed 4 bases and J shed 2 bases, with 18 bases lying between them. CDR3 sequence reads: CASSTSGTAENYGYTF. The CDR3 region has the DNA TGTGCCAGCAGCACTTCCGGGACGGCCGAGAACTATGGCTACACCTTC.

This clone was picked up one time. The chain links TRBV9 to TRBJ2-2; a weak D match, TRBD1 (5 bases). In germline, CDR1 is SGDLS, CDR2 YYNGEE. V was clipped by 3 bases and J by 0 bases, with 9 bases between them. There are 15 residues in the CDR3. The DNA for the CDR3 is TGTGCCAGCAGCGCATCAGGGACGAACACCGGGGAGCTGTTTTTT. Residues: CASSASGTNTGELFF.

This clone was counted a single time. V gene TRBV3-1 (or the pseudogene TRBV3-2) combines with J gene TRBJ2-5; TRBD1 is a possible D gene (5 bases). This CDR3 has 13 residues. The germline V gene has CDR1 LGHDT and CDR2 YNNKEL (reference sequence). V lost 7 bases and J lost 5, with 14 bases in between. The DNA for the CDR3 is TGTGCCAGCACTCAAAGGACAAGGGAGACCCAGTACTTC. This sequence encodes CASTQRTRETQYF.

This clone turned up a few times. The chain has TRBV28 and TRBJ1-1; D ambiguous. The CDR3 consists of 13 residues. Looked up from germline, CDR1 is MDHEN and CDR2 is SYDVKM. Trimming took 1 base from V and 6 from J, leaving 9 bases between them. CDR3 sequence: CASSLFARSEAFF. CDR3 nucleotides: TGTGCCAGCAGTTTATTTGCCAGGTCTGAAGCTTTCTTT.